A selection of T cell receptor beta chains follows, all from one sample in a study of blood T cells in healthy people across ages. TCRdb recomputed calls from the 5' RACE reads with MiXCR, one row per CDR3 protein. Among about 970,000 distinct CDR3 sequences, roughly 51% were seen once, and the ten largest hold roughly 23%. The sequenced sample was blood. The receptor source for this set is a woman between 55 and 75 years old in good health. CDR3s include the opening cysteine and the closing phenylalanine or tryptophan. The D gene is left open where the match is weak. Not every row has a clone size; where given, it reads once, few, many or a size class.

D: .
V: TRBV3-1
size: few
J: TRBJ2-5
CDR3: CASTPALQETQYF
DNA: TGTGCCAGCACCCCCGCACTCCAAGAGACCCAGTACTTC

D: .
V: TRBV6-6
size: few
J: TRBJ2-1
CDR3: CASRPLAGQYNEQFF
DNA: TGTGCCAGCCGGCCCTTAGCGGGACAGTACAATGAGCAGTTCTTC

D: TRBD2
V: TRBV24-1
size: .
J: TRBJ2-5
CDR3: CATSDPGGVQETQYF
DNA: TGTGCCACCAGTGACCCCGGGGGGGTCCAAGAGACCCAGTACTTC

D: .
V: TRBV18
size: .
J: TRBJ2-7
CDR3: CASSPGREATYEQYF
DNA: TGTGCCAGCTCACCGGGCAGGGAGGCAACCTACGAGCAGTACTTC

D: .
V: TRBV20-1
size: few
J: TRBJ2-6
CDR3: CSAIRQAGANVLTF
DNA: TGCAGTGCAATCAGACAGGCTGGGGCCAACGTCCTGACTTTC

D: .
V: TRBV6-5
size: few
J: TRBJ2-7
CDR3: CASSYSTGQVEYEQYF
DNA: TGTGCCAGCAGTTACTCCACTGGGCAGGTAGAATACGAGCAGTACTTC

D: .
V: TRBV11-3
size: .
J: TRBJ2-7
CDR3: CASSLAPISGYAYEQYF
DNA: TGTGCCAGCAGCTTAGCCCCAATATCAGGTTATGCCTACGAGCAGTACTTC

D: .
V: TRBV20-1
size: .
J: TRBJ2-7
CDR3: CSAYQTTSYEQYF
DNA: TGCAGTGCTTACCAGACAACTTCCTACGAGCAGTACTTC

D: TRBD2
V: TRBV29-1
size: many
J: TRBJ2-4
CDR3: CSVESSGGRAKNIQYF
DNA: TGCAGCGTTGAATCCAGTGGCGGGAGGGCCAAAAACATTCAGTACTTC

D: .
V: TRBV25-1
size: .
J: TRBJ2-1
CDR3: CASSAAIGDPRPNEQFF
DNA: TGTGCCAGCAGTGCAGCCATAGGGGACCCCCGGCCGAATGAGCAGTTCTTC

D: .
V: TRBV6-2/TRBV6-3
size: once
J: TRBJ1-1
CDR3: CASTRNTEVFF
DNA: TGTGCCAGCACCCGGAACACTGAAGTTTTCTTT

D: TRBD2
V: TRBV5-1
size: once
J: TRBJ2-7
CDR3: CASSPRTSSGQYEQYF
DNA: TGCGCCAGCAGCCCAAGGACTAGCTCGGGGCAATACGAGCAGTACTTC

D: TRBD1
V: TRBV4-2
size: .
J: TRBJ2-7
CDR3: CASSQVDREHYEQYF
DNA: TGTGCCAGCAGCCAAGTCGACAGGGAACACTACGAGCAGTACTTC

D: .
V: TRBV21-1
size: .
J: TRBJ2-1
CDR3: CASSKERLSSYNEQFF
DNA: TGTGCCAGCAGCAAAGAACGATTAAGCTCCTACAATGAGCAGTTCTTC

D: TRBD1
V: TRBV7-2
size: .
J: TRBJ1-2
CDR3: CASSLGAGTGFDGYTF
DNA: TGTGCCAGCAGCTTAGGTGCCGGGACAGGGTTCGACGGCTACACCTTC

D: TRBD2
V: TRBV29-1
size: .
J: TRBJ2-7
CDR3: CSATTIRLAGDEQYF
DNA: TGCAGCGCAACGACCATCCGACTAGCGGGAGACGAGCAGTACTTC

D: .
V: TRBV6-5
size: .
J: TRBJ1-1
CDR3: CASSYSYQGEAFF
DNA: TGTGCCAGCAGTTACTCGTACCAGGGAGAAGCTTTCTTT

D: .
V: TRBV6-6
size: .
J: TRBJ2-5
CDR3: CASSPDRSQETQYF
DNA: TGTGCCAGCAGTCCTGACAGATCCCAAGAGACCCAGTACTTC

D: .
V: TRBV7-3
size: .
J: TRBJ2-1
CDR3: CASSLQGYSDEQFF
DNA: TGTGCCAGCAGCTTACAGGGCTATAGCGATGAGCAGTTCTTC

D: .
V: TRBV5-1
size: few
J: TRBJ2-3
CDR3: CASSLVGLGSDTQYF
DNA: TGCGCCAGCAGCCTCGTAGGCTTAGGATCAGATACGCAGTATTTT

D: .
V: TRBV10-3
size: .
J: TRBJ2-7
CDR3: CAIRGGRRSSYEQYF
DNA: TGTGCCATCAGAGGAGGGCGTAGAAGCTCCTACGAGCAGTACTTC

D: .
V: TRBV12-3/TRBV12-4
size: .
J: TRBJ2-5
CDR3: CASSLGTRLGTQYF
DNA: TGTGCCAGCAGTTTAGGGACTCGGCTGGGGACCCAGTACTTC

D: .
V: TRBV11-2
size: .
J: TRBJ1-2
CDR3: CASKRQAALSNYGYTF
DNA: TGTGCCAGCAAAAGGCAGGCAGCCCTTAGTAACTATGGCTACACCTTC

D: TRBD2
V: TRBV28
size: few
J: TRBJ2-7
CDR3: CATRTSGTHYEQYF
DNA: TGTGCCACCAGGACTAGCGGGACCCACTACGAGCAGTACTTC

D: .
V: TRBV18
size: once
J: TRBJ2-6
CDR3: CASSPSHSEANALTF
DNA: TGTGCCAGCTCACCATCCCATTCAGAGGCCAACGCCCTGACTTTC

D: .
V: TRBV18
size: .
J: TRBJ1-1
CDR3: CASSPLEQGPNTEAFF
DNA: TGTGCCAGCTCACCCCTTGAACAGGGTCCCAACACTGAAGCTTTCTTT

D: TRBD2
V: TRBV5-1
size: few
J: TRBJ2-3
CDR3: CASFYVPRTSGSTDTQYF
DNA: TGCGCCAGCTTCTACGTACCTCGCACTAGCGGGAGCACAGATACGCAGTATTTT

D: .
V: TRBV18
size: .
J: TRBJ2-4
CDR3: CASSPKGTSGGLGIQYF
DNA: TGTGCCAGCTCACCAAAGGGAACATCCGGGGGGCTTGGCATTCAGTACTTC

D: .
V: TRBV27
size: .
J: TRBJ2-7
CDR3: CASSSPSSYEQYF
DNA: TGTGCCAGCAGTTCCCCAAGCTCCTACGAGCAGTACTTC

D: .
V: TRBV7-2
size: .
J: TRBJ2-1
CDR3: CASSLTGLPNEQFF
DNA: TGTGCTAGCAGCTTAACGGGCTTACCAAATGAGCAGTTCTTC

D: .
V: TRBV24-1
size: many
J: TRBJ2-3
CDR3: CATSDPPTDTQYF
DNA: TGTGCCACCAGCGACCCGCCAACAGATACGCAGTATTTT

D: .
V: TRBV4-2
size: .
J: TRBJ1-5
CDR3: CASSHFRRSSNQPQHF
DNA: TGTGCCAGCAGCCATTTCCGCAGGAGTAGCAATCAGCCCCAGCATTTT

D: .
V: TRBV4-1
size: .
J: TRBJ2-7
CDR3: CASSTAGRPLAYEQYF
DNA: TGCGCCAGCAGCACGGCAGGGCGGCCCCTAGCCTACGAGCAGTACTTC

D: TRBD1
V: TRBV18
size: .
J: TRBJ2-7
CDR3: CASSPTPRDRAIRYEQYF
DNA: TGTGCCAGCTCACCCACTCCGAGGGACAGGGCCATACGCTACGAGCAGTACTTC

D: .
V: TRBV6-1
size: .
J: TRBJ1-1
CDR3: CASSEEEAFF
DNA: TGTGCCAGCAGTGAAGAGGAAGCTTTCTTT

D: TRBD1
V: TRBV28
size: .
J: TRBJ2-7
CDR3: CASRGRGRGSNEQYF
DNA: TGTGCCAGCCGTGGAAGGGGCAGGGGGTCCAACGAGCAGTACTTC

D: .
V: TRBV18
size: few
J: TRBJ2-5
CDR3: CASSPQSPGQETQYF
DNA: TGTGCCAGCTCACCCCAGTCCCCGGGGCAAGAGACCCAGTACTTC

D: .
V: TRBV5-5
size: few
J: TRBJ2-4
CDR3: CASSLIASAKNIQYF
DNA: TGTGCCAGCAGCTTGATAGCCTCAGCCAAAAACATTCAGTACTTC

D: TRBD1
V: TRBV9
size: .
J: TRBJ1-4
CDR3: CASSRTGTVNEKLFF
DNA: TGTGCCAGCAGCCGTACCGGGACAGTGAATGAAAAACTGTTTTTT

D: .
V: TRBV3-1
size: .
J: TRBJ2-1
CDR3: CASSHREQRGYNEQFF
DNA: TGTGCCAGCAGCCACAGGGAACAGCGCGGCTACAATGAGCAGTTCTTC

D: .
V: TRBV30
size: once
J: TRBJ1-1
CDR3: CAWSQGNAEAFF
DNA: TGTGCCTGGAGCCAGGGAAACGCTGAAGCTTTCTTT

D: .
V: TRBV5-1
size: .
J: TRBJ2-3
CDR3: CASSSKDLGDTQYF
DNA: TGCGCCAGCAGCTCTAAAGATCTGGGAGATACGCAGTATTTT

D: TRBD2
V: TRBV20-1
size: .
J: TRBJ2-7
CDR3: CSVALAGDEQYF
DNA: TGCAGTGTGGCACTAGCGGGAGATGAGCAGTACTTC

D: TRBD1
V: TRBV27
size: .
J: TRBJ2-3
CDR3: CASSLGQEVDTQYF
DNA: TGTGCCAGCAGTCTTGGACAGGAAGTGGATACGCAGTATTTT

D: .
V: TRBV4-1
size: once
J: TRBJ1-5
CDR3: CASSQAQVDSNQPQHF
DNA: TGCGCCAGCAGCCAAGCCCAAGTGGATAGCAATCAGCCCCAGCATTTT

D: .
V: TRBV10-1
size: .
J: TRBJ2-7
CDR3: CASSVGAGGRYEQYF
DNA: TGCGCCAGCAGTGTCGGGGCCGGGGGCCGCTACGAGCAGTACTTC